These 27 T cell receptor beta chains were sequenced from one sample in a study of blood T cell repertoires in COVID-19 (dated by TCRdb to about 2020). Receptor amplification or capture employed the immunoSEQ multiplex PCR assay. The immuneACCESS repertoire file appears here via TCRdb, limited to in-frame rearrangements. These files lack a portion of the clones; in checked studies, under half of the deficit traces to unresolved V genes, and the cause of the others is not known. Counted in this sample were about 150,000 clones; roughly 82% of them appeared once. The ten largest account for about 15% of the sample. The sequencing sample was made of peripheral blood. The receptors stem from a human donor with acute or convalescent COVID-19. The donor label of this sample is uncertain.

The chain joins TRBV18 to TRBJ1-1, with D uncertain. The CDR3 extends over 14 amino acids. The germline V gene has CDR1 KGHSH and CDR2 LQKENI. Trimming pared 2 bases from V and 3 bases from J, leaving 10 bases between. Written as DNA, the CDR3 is TGTGCCAGCTCACCATTGGGTGCGGACACTGAAGCTTTCTTT. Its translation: CASSPLGADTEAFF.

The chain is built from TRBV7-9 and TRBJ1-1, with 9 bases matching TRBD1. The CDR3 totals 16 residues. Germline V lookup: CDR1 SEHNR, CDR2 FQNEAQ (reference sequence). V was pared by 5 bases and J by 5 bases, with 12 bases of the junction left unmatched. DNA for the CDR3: TGTGCCAGCAGCGATGGCCCGGGACAGGGTGGGACTGAAGCTTTCTTT. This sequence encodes CASSDGPGQGGTEAFF.

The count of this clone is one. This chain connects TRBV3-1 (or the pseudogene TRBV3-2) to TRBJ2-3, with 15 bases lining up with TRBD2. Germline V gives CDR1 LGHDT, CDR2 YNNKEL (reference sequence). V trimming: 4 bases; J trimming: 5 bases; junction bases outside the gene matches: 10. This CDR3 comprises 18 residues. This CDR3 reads CASSPWTSGGAFRDTQYF. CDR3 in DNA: TGTGCCAGCAGCCCATGGACTAGCGGGGGGGCCTTCAGAGATACGCAGTATTTT.

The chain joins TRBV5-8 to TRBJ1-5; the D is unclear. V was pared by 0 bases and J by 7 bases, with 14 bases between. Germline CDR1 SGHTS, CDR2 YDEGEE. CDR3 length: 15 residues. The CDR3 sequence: CASSLVRAGRQPQHF. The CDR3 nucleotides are TGTGCCAGCAGCTTGGTGAGGGCGGGGAGACAGCCCCAGCATTTT.

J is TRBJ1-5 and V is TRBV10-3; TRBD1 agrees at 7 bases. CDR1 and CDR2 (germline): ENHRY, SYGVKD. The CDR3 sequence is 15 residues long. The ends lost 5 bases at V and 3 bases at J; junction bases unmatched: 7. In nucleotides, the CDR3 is TGTGCCATCAGTACAGGGACAGCGATCAATCAGCCCCAGCATTTT. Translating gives CAISTGTAINQPQHF.

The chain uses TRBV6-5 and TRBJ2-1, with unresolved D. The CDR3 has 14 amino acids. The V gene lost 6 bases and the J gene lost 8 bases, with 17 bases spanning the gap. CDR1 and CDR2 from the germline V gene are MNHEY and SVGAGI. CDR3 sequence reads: CASRMIEVLDEQFF. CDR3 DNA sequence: TGTGCCAGCAGGATGATCGAGGTTTTAGATGAGCAGTTCTTC.

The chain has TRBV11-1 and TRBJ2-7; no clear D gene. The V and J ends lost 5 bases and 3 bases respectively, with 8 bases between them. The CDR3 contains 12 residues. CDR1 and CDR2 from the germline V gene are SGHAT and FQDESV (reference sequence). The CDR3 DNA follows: TGTGCCAGCAGCAACATCGTCTACGAGCAGTACTTC. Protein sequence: CASSNIVYEQYF.

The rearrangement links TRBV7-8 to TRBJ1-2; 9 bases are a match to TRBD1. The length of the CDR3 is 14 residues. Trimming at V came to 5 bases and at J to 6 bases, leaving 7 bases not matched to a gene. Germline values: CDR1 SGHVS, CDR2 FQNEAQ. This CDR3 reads CASSQVTGGNGYTF. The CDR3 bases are TGTGCCAGCAGCCAAGTGACAGGGGGAAATGGCTACACCTTC.

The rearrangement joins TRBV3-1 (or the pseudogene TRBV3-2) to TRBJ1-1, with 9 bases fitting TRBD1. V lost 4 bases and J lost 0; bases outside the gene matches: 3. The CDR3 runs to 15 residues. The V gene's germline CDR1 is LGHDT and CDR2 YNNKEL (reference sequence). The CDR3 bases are TGTGCCAGCAGCCCCCACAGGGGGCTGAACACTGAAGCTTTCTTT. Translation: CASSPHRGLNTEAFF.

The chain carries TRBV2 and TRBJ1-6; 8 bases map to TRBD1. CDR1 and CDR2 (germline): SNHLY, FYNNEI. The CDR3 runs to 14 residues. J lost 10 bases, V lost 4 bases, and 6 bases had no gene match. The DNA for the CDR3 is TGTGCCAGCAGTGCTTCAACAGGGGGATCACCCCTCCACTTT. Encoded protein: CASSASTGGSPLHF.

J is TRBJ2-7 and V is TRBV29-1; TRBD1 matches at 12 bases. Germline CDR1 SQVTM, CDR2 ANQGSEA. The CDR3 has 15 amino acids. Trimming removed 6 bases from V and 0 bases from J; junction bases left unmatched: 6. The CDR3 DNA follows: TGCAGCGTCCTTCCGGGACAGGGGGCCTCCTACGAGCAGTACTTC. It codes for CSVLPGQGASYEQYF.

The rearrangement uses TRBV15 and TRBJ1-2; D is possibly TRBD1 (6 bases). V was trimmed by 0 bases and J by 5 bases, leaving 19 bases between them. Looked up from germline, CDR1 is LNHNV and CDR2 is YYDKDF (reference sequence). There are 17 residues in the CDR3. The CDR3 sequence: CATSREGRDIEHYGYTF. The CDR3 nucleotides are TGTGCCACCAGCAGAGAGGGCCGGGACATCGAACATTATGGCTACACCTTC.

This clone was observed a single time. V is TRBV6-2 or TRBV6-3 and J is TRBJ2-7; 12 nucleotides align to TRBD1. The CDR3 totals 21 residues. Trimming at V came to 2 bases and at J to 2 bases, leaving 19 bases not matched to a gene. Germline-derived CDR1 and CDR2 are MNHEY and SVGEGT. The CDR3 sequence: CASSYPIRPGQGAFNAYEQYF. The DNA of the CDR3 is TGTGCCAGCAGTTACCCGATTCGGCCGGGACAGGGGGCGTTTAATGCCTACGAGCAGTACTTC.

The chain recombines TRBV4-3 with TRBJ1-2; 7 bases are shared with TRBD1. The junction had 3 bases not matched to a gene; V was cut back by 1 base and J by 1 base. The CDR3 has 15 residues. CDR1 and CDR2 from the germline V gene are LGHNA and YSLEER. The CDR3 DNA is TGCGCCAGCAGCCAAGGGACAGGAGATAACTATGGCTACACCTTC. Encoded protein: CASSQGTGDNYGYTF.

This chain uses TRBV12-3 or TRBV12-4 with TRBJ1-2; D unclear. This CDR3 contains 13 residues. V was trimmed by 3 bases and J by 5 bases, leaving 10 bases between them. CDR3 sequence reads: CASSLGSLYGYTF. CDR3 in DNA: TGTGCCAGCAGTTTGGGCAGTTTATATGGCTACACCTTC.

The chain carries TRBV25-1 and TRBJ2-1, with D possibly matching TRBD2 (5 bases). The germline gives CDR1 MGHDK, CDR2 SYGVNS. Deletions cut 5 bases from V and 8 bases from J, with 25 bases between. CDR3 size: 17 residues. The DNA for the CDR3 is TGTGCCAGCAGTCCCTCGTGGGCTAGCCAAGGAAGCGATGAGCAGTTCTTC. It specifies CASSPSWASQGSDEQFF.

CDR3 protein: CAWRRTGVYYEQYF. In DNA form, the CDR3 reads TGTGCCTGGAGAAGGACAGGGGTCTACTACGAGCAGTACTTC. The rearrangement joins TRBV30 to TRBJ2-7; TRBD1 aligns across 9 bases. Trimming at V came to 3 bases and at J to 3 bases, leaving 6 bases not matched to a gene. This CDR3 spans 14 amino acids. CDR1 is GTSNPN and CDR2 is SVGIG in the germline V gene (reference sequence).

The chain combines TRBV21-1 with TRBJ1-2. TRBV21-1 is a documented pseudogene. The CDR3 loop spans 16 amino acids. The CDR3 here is CASSKKAPSMRAGYTF. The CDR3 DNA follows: TGTGCCAGCAGCAAAAAGGCGCCTTCGATGAGGGCTGGCTACACCTTC.

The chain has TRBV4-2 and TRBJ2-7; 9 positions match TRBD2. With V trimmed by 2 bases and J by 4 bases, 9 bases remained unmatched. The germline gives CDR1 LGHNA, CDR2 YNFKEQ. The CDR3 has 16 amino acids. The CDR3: CASSQRWASGAYEQYF. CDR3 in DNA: TGTGCCAGCAGCCAAAGATGGGCTAGCGGGGCATACGAGCAGTACTTC.

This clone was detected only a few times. This CDR3 is CAIRLAENTGELFF. The CDR3 region has the DNA TGTGCCATCAGACTAGCGGAGAACACCGGGGAGCTGTTTTTT. The V call is TRBV10-3, the J call TRBJ2-2; 8 bases are a match to TRBD2. Losses at the gene ends were 6 bases for V and 1 base for J; bases not matched to a gene: 1. Looked up from germline, CDR1 is ENHRY and CDR2 is SYGVKD. The CDR3 length is 14 residues.

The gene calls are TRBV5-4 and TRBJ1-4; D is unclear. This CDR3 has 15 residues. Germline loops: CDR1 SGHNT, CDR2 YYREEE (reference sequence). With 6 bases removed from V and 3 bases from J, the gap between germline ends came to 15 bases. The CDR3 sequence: CASKEGGRSNEKLFF. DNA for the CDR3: TGTGCCAGCAAAGAGGGAGGGCGGTCTAATGAAAAACTGTTTTTT.

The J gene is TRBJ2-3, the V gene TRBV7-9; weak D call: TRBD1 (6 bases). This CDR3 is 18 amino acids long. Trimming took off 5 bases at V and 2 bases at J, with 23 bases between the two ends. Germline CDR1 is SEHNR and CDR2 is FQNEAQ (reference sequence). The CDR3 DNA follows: TGTGCCAGCAGCACCACCCCTTGGACAGAAGGTTACACAGATACGCAGTATTTT. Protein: CASSTTPWTEGYTDTQYF.

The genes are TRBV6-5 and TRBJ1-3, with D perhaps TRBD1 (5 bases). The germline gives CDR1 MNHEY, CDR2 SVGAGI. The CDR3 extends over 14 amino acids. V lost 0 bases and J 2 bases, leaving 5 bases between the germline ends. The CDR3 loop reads CASSYSGAGNTIYF. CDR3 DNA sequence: TGTGCCAGCAGTTACTCAGGGGCTGGAAACACCATATATTTT.

CDR3 region: CASSLRQRRNQPQHF. The CDR3 region has the DNA TGTGCCAGTAGTCTGCGACAGAGGCGCAATCAGCCCCAGCATTTT. The chain employs TRBV19 and TRBJ1-5; the D gene is possibly TRBD1 (5 bases). Germline V CDR1 and CDR2: LNHDA, SQIVND (reference sequence). The V end was cut by 5 bases, the J end by 2 bases, with 13 bases between. The CDR3 is 15 amino acids.

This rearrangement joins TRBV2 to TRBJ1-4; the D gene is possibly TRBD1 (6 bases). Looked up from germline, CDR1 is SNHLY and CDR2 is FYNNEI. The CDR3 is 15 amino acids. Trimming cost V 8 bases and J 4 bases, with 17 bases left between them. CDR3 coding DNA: TGTGCCAGCGGAGCTCAGGGACACATTAATGAAAAACTGTTTTTT. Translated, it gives CASGAQGHINEKLFF.

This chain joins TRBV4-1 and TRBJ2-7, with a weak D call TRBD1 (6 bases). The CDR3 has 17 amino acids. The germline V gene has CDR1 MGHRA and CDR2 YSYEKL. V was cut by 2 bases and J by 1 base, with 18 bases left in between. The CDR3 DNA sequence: TGCGCCAGCAGCCAATTCCCCCCGGGACAAGTTTCCTACGAGCAGTACTTC. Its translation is CASSQFPPGQVSYEQYF.

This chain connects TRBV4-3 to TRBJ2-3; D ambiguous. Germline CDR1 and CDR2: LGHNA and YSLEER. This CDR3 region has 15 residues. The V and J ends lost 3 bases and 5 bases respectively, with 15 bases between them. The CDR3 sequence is CASSQKRPTQDTQYF. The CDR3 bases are TGCGCCAGCAGCCAGAAGAGGCCTACACAAGATACGCAGTATTTT.